One and the same sample provided the 25 T cell receptor beta chains below, sequenced in a study of regulatory T cells in long-lasting Graves disease. Time point in this sample: persistent/refractory GD, antithyroid drugs over 5 years with positive TRAb. Extracted PBMC RNA gave rise to the TCR library. Investigators prepared the TCR beta libraries by applying iRepertoire HTBI primers and Arm-PCR of CDR3 regions. TCRdb reprocessed the multiplex PCR reads via MiXCR and lists one record per CDR3 protein. The profile shows 450,000 or so distinct CDR3 sequences, less than 25% of them singletons. Specimen: peripheral blood mononuclear cells (PBMCs), collected when the disease was refractory, from a patient treated with antithyroid drugs. The receptors stem from a female donor with Graves disease.

This clonotype was recorded many times. One junction end disagrees with the germline gene, perhaps due to a read error. The chain combines TRBV28 with TRBJ1-4; 7 bases align to TRBD1. Germline CDR1 MDHEN, CDR2 SYDVKM. This CDR3 is built from 16 residues. The DNA of the CDR3 is TGTGCCAACAGTACCCTCGCGACAGGGATACGGGAAAAACTGTTTTTT. Its protein product is CANSTLATGIREKLFF.

This clonotype was seen more than once but under ten times. This chain connects TRBV7-9 to TRBJ2-5; 7 nucleotides agree with TRBD1. From germline, CDR1 is SEHNR and CDR2 FQNEAQ (reference sequence). There are 15 residues in the CDR3. With 5 bases clipped from V and 4 bases from J, the junction kept 10 bases outside the gene matches. CDR3 nucleotide sequence: TGTGCCAGCAGCCCCCGACAGGGACGGGGAGAGACCCAGTACTTC. Amino acid sequence: CASSPRQGRGETQYF. Complete variable domain (other parts from reference TRBV7-9 and TRBJ2-5): DTGVSQNPRHKITKRGQNVTFRCDPISEHNRLYWYRQTLGQGPEFLTYFQNEAQLEKSRLLSDRFSAERPKGSFSTLEIQRTEQGDSAMYLCASSPRQGRGETQYFGPGTRLLVL.

This clonotype was counted at least ten times. V and J are TRBV20-1 and TRBJ1-1; 7 positions agree with TRBD1. The trim removed 3 bases at V and 0 bases at J, leaving 4 bases unmatched. The CDR3 runs to 14 residues. The germline gives CDR1 DFQATT, CDR2 SNEGSKA (reference sequence). This CDR3 reads CSASSTGMNTEAFF. The CDR3 DNA follows: TGCAGTGCTAGTTCGACAGGGATGAACACTGAAGCTTTCTTT.

This clonotype occurred many times. The V and J genes are TRBV11-2 and TRBJ2-5; tentative D call: TRBD2 (7 bases). The germline V gene encodes CDR1 SGHAT and CDR2 FQNNGV. Trimming removed 3 bases at V and 6 bases at J, with 14 bases between. The length of the CDR3 is 14 residues. CDR3 in DNA: TGTGCCAGCAGCTTGTCGGGGGGCGCGAAGACCCAGTACTTC. Translation gives CASSLSGGAKTQYF.

This clonotype was seen only a few times. This chain links TRBV6-5 with TRBJ1-1; 7 bases map to TRBD1. V lost 1 base, J lost 3 bases, and 8 bases stayed unmatched. The CDR3 contains 16 residues. Germline loops: CDR1 MNHEY, CDR2 SVGAGI. The CDR3 sequence: CASSYYPDDRDTEAFF. The CDR3 DNA is TGTGCCAGCAGTTACTACCCAGACGACAGGGACACTGAAGCTTTCTTT.

This clonotype was seen ten or more times. The J gene is TRBJ1-6, the V gene TRBV30; 7 bases match TRBD1. Per the germline V gene, CDR1 is GTSNPN and CDR2 is SVGIG (reference sequence). This CDR3 region has 12 residues. V shed 4 bases, J shed 7 bases, and the junction held 1 base outside the gene matches. The DNA for the CDR3 is TGTGCCTGGACGACAGGGAATTCACCCCTCCACTTT. Translating gives CAWTTGNSPLHF.

The rearrangement joins TRBV12-3 or TRBV12-4 to TRBJ2-7, with TRBD2 identical over 8 bases. J lost 7 bases, V lost 5 bases, and 10 bases had no gene match. The CDR3 is 14 amino acids. The CDR3 coding sequence is TGTGCCAGCAGTCGAACAGCGGGAGTGGGGGAGCAGTACTTC. Encoded protein: CASSRTAGVGEQYF.

The table lists this clonotype with a few counts. V usage is TRBV27 and J usage is TRBJ1-5, with D tentatively TRBD1 (6 bases). Deletions cut 5 bases from V and 0 bases from J, with 17 bases between. This CDR3 has 17 residues. CDR1 and CDR2 from the germline V gene are MNHEY and SMNVEV (reference sequence). The CDR3 protein is CASSPGYREYSNQPQHF. The DNA of the CDR3 is TGTGCCAGCAGTCCCGGGTACAGGGAATATAGCAATCAGCCCCAGCATTTT.

The gene calls are TRBV30 and TRBJ1-2, with a possible D match to TRBD1 (6 bases). V lost 2 bases and J lost 7, with 11 bases in between. Germline V gene sequence: CDR1 GTSNPN, CDR2 SVGIG (reference sequence). This CDR3 is built from 12 residues. The CDR3 DNA follows: TGTGCCTGGAGTAGGACAGTTCCTGGCTACACCTTC. Translated, it gives CAWSRTVPGYTF.

V and J are TRBV25-1 and TRBJ1-6, with D uncertain. The CDR3 length is 14 residues. Trimming stripped 5 bases from V and 8 bases from J, with 13 bases between. The V gene's germline CDR1 is MGHDK and CDR2 SYGVNS. The CDR3 DNA reads as TGTGCCAGCAGTCTCGGCGCGGTTCATTCACCCCTCCACTTT. Translated: CASSLGAVHSPLHF.

Only a few counts were recorded for this clonotype. The chain combines TRBV10-3 with TRBJ1-6, with D hard to call. The CDR3 extends over 14 amino acids. V lost 6 bases and J lost 7, with 13 bases in between. The germline V gene encodes CDR1 ENHRY and CDR2 SYGVKD. The CDR3 spells CAISRGVENSPLHF. CDR3 nucleotide sequence: TGTGCCATCAGCCGCGGGGTTGAGAATTCACCCCTCCACTTT.

This clonotype was recorded many times. This chain's CDR3 is CATSDLGVVAGAGELFF. The CDR3 region has the DNA TGTGCCACCAGTGATTTAGGAGTGGTAGCGGGAGCTGGGGAGCTGTTTTTT. The chain joins TRBV24-1 to TRBJ2-2; 9 nucleotides line up with TRBD2. CDR1 KGHDR and CDR2 SFDVKD come from the germline V gene. After removal of 1 base from V and 8 bases from J, the junction contained 10 bases not matched to a gene. The CDR3 covers 17 residues.

Remarks on this clonotype: A read error may produce the germline difference seen at one junction end. The chain is built from TRBV30 and TRBJ2-2, with TRBD1 matching over 7 bases. CDR1 GTSNPN and CDR2 SVGIG come from the germline V gene (reference sequence). The CDR3 loop spans 14 amino acids. CDR3 DNA: TGTGCCTGGAACACCGGGACAGACACCGGGGAGCTGCTTTTT. Its translation: CAWNTGTDTGELLF.

About this clonotype itself: A much larger clone differs from this one at a single base, so this may be a read error. J is TRBJ1-1 and V is TRBV11-1; D unclear. CDR1 is SGHAT, CDR2 FQDESV, per germline (reference sequence). This CDR3 region has 15 residues. Trimming removed 6 bases from V and 7 bases from J, with 21 bases in between. In nucleotides, the CDR3 is TGTGCCAGCAGTGATATCACCCCGGCAGAGTTTGAAGCTTTCTTT. Its protein product is CASSDITPAEFEAFF.

This clonotype was counted a few times. The chain is built from TRBV14 and TRBJ2-4, with TRBD1 matching over 7 bases. V lost 1 base, J lost 4 bases, and 7 bases stayed unmatched. This CDR3 is built from 16 residues. CDR1 SGHDN and CDR2 FVKESK come from the germline V gene. CDR3 sequence: CASSQVKGGQKNIQYF. The DNA for the CDR3 is TGTGCCAGCAGCCAAGTGAAAGGGGGACAGAAAAACATTCAGTACTTC.

This clonotype was seen repeatedly, ten times or more. V and J are TRBV5-1 and TRBJ2-7; 14 nucleotides align to TRBD2. The CDR3 has 15 amino acids. The germline gives CDR1 SGHRS, CDR2 YFSETQ. V dropped 3 bases and J dropped 5; count of bases not matched to a gene: 4. The chain's CDR3 is CASSSGLAGVDEQYF. The CDR3 nucleotides are TGCGCCAGCAGCTCGGGACTAGCGGGAGTGGACGAGCAGTACTTC.

This clonotype was observed at least ten times. The V and J genes are TRBV28 and TRBJ1-6; 12 bases agree with TRBD1. After removal of 4 bases from V and 1 base from J, the junction contained 5 bases not matched to a gene. The germline V gene has CDR1 MDHEN and CDR2 SYDVKM. The CDR3 covers 18 residues. CDR3 DNA sequence: TGTGCCAGCAGTTGGGACAGGGGGCGAGAATCCTATAATTCACCCCTCCACTTT. Its protein is CASSWDRGRESYNSPLHF.

The rearrangement links TRBV19 to TRBJ2-7, with a tentative D call TRBD2 (5 bases). V was trimmed by 7 bases and J by 1 base, leaving 14 bases between them. The CDR3 has 14 amino acids. Looked up from germline, CDR1 is LNHDA and CDR2 is SQIVND (reference sequence). This CDR3 is CASNGAGGSYEQYF. The CDR3, as DNA: TGTGCCAGTAACGGCGCCGGCGGGTCCTACGAGCAGTACTTC.

Only a few counts were recorded for this clonotype. The CDR3 here is CASSESKGPLFIGAQHF. CDR3 bases: TGCGCCAGCAGTGAGTCGAAGGGACCGCTATTCATCGGAGCCCAGCATTTT. The V gene is TRBV10-1, the J gene TRBJ1-5, with TRBD1 as a possible D gene (5 bases). This CDR3 spans 17 amino acids. The germline V gene encodes CDR1 WNHNN and CDR2 SYGVQD (reference sequence). Trimming shortened V by 0 bases and J by 11 bases, and 23 bases separated the two germline ends.

This clonotype was recorded many times. V gene TRBV28 combines with J gene TRBJ1-2, with D hard to call. Trimming removed 5 bases from V and 7 bases from J, with 8 bases in between. Germline CDR1 reads MDHEN; CDR2 reads SYDVKM. The CDR3 is 11 amino acids. The CDR3 is CASSPARGYTF. The CDR3 nucleotides read TGTGCCAGCAGTCCCGCGCGTGGCTACACCTTC.

This clonotype was observed at least ten times. V gene TRBV27 combines with J gene TRBJ1-1; 7 nucleotides align to TRBD1. The CDR3 spans 14 residues. Per germline, CDR1 MNHEY and CDR2 SMNVEV (reference sequence). V trimming: 5 bases; J trimming: 1 base; junction bases outside the gene matches: 4. The CDR3 nucleotides read TGTGCCAGCAGTATGGGACAGCCGAACACTGAAGCTTTCTTT. As protein: CASSMGQPNTEAFF.

The table lists this clonotype with many counts. This CDR3 reads CAWSVLSGINGELFF. The CDR3, as DNA: TGTGCCTGGAGTGTACTAAGCGGGATTAATGGGGAGCTGTTTTTT. V usage is TRBV30 and J usage is TRBJ2-2, with TRBD2 matching 7 bases. CDR3 size: 15 residues. CDR1 GTSNPN and CDR2 SVGIG come from the germline V gene (reference sequence). Germline trimming cut 0 bases from V and 8 bases from J; bases unmatched to any gene: 9.

This clonotype was counted only a few times. The chain recombines TRBV15 with TRBJ1-4; 7 bases align to TRBD1. Germline V gives CDR1 LNHNV, CDR2 YYDKDF (reference sequence). The CDR3 is 15 residues long. V lost 5 bases, J lost 5 bases, and 8 bases stayed unmatched. CDR3 coding DNA: TGTGCCACCAGCGGGTCCGGGACAGAAAATGAAAAACTGTTTTTT. Its translation: CATSGSGTENEKLFF.

In this sample, this clonotype turned up a few times. The CDR3 DNA sequence: TGTGCCAGCAGGGGGGGGGGGACAGGGATTAACGAGCAGTACTTC. It codes for CASRGGGTGINEQYF. This chain connects TRBV27 to TRBJ2-7, with TRBD1 matching over 9 bases. Per the germline V gene, CDR1 is MNHEY and CDR2 is SMNVEV (reference sequence). The CDR3 length is 15 residues. V lost 6 bases and J lost 5; bases outside the gene matches: 11.

The sample holds many counts of this clonotype. The J gene is TRBJ2-5, the V gene TRBV11-2; TRBD2 aligns across 15 bases. The germline gives CDR1 SGHAT, CDR2 FQNNGV. Trimming at V came to 4 bases and at J to 5 bases, leaving 8 bases not matched to a gene. This CDR3 contains 17 residues. The CDR3: CASSSGLAGGVDETQYF. In DNA, the CDR3 is TGTGCCAGCAGCTCGGGACTAGCGGGAGGTGTAGATGAGACCCAGTACTTC.